The 27 T cell receptor beta chains below come from one sample, sequenced in a study of T-cell reconstitution after alpha-beta-depleted transplantation in children. Preparation of the TCRbeta library involved a method that used unique molecular identifiers. Via MiXCR, TCRdb re-called the PCR reads, giving one row per CDR3 protein. The sample lists approximately 400,000 distinct CDR3 sequences; around 15% were seen once. Sequenced here: PBMCs, mostly from graft donor cells, sampled 360 days after TCRalphabeta/CD19-depleted stem cell transplant. The receptors come from a boy younger than two who had a stem cell transplant for Wiskott-Aldrich syndrome, so the T cells may come from the graft donor.

This clonotype was picked up a small number of times. The chain links TRBV5-1 to TRBJ2-7; weak D call: TRBD1 (5 bases). The CDR3 contains 12 residues. CDR1 SGHRS and CDR2 YFSETQ come from the germline V gene. V was cut by 5 bases and J by 5 bases, with 11 bases left in between. CDR3 sequence reads: CASRNAGNEQYF. In DNA form, the CDR3 reads TGCGCCAGCAGAAATGCAGGGAACGAGCAGTACTTC.

There are a few counts of this clonotype. The chain recombines TRBV6-5 with TRBJ1-1; unclear D gene. The V gene's germline CDR1 is MNHEY and CDR2 SVGAGI. V gave up 4 bases and J gave up 4 bases, with 10 bases separating them. The CDR3 runs 13 residues. In DNA form, the CDR3 reads TGTGCCAGCAGTTTGGTGGAACGCACTGAAGCTTTCTTT. This translates into CASSLVERTEAFF.

The chain couples TRBV24-1 to TRBJ2-1; D ambiguous. Trimming removed 0 bases from V and 1 base from J, with 15 bases in between. Germline CDR1 reads KGHDR; CDR2 reads SFDVKD. The CDR3 runs to 18 residues. For the CDR3, the DNA is TGTGCCACCAGTGATTTGGCTCGCGACCGAAAATCCTACAATGAGCAGTTCTTC. It specifies CATSDLARDRKSYNEQFF.

The rearrangement uses TRBV15 and TRBJ2-2, with D possibly matching TRBD1 (5 bases). CDR1 LNHNV and CDR2 YYDKDF come from the germline V gene (reference sequence). The CDR3 has 14 residues. Trimming pared 1 base from V and 6 bases from J, leaving 9 bases between. Written as DNA, the CDR3 is TGTGCCACCAGCAGAGGGGGCGCTCCCGGGGAGCTGTTTTTT. It specifies CATSRGGAPGELFF.

V and J are TRBV30 and TRBJ2-1; TRBD1 is a possible D gene (6 bases). The CDR3 sequence is 11 residues long. Germline assignment: CDR1 GTSNPN and CDR2 SVGIG (reference sequence). V shed 7 bases and J shed 8 bases, with 12 bases lying between them. The CDR3 DNA follows: TGTGCCTTACAGGGTTGGGATGAGCAGTTCTTC. Amino acids: CALQGWDEQFF.

The CDR3 sequence is CASSLGGLAGLYNEQFF. DNA of the CDR3: TGTGCCAGCAGCTTAGGGGGGCTAGCGGGGCTCTACAATGAGCAGTTCTTC. The chain has TRBV7-9 and TRBJ2-1; TRBD2 matches at 9 bases. Germline trimming cut 1 base from V and 3 bases from J; bases unmatched to any gene: 7. This CDR3 has 17 amino acids. The V gene's germline CDR1 is SEHNR and CDR2 FQNEAQ (reference sequence).

The chain joins TRBV10-3 to TRBJ1-5; no clear D. This CDR3 has 12 amino acids. Germline CDR1 and CDR2: ENHRY and SYGVKD. V shed 4 bases and J shed 4 bases, with 5 bases lying between them. This CDR3 reads CAISGANQPQHF. CDR3 nucleotides: TGTGCCATCAGTGGGGCAAATCAGCCCCAGCATTTT.

The V and J genes are TRBV11-2 and TRBJ2-4; tentative D call: TRBD2 (7 bases). CDR1 is SGHAT, CDR2 FQNNGV, per germline. The CDR3 runs to 18 residues. V lost 3 bases to trimming and J lost 2 bases, with 20 bases between them. In nucleotides, the CDR3 is TGTGCCAGCAGCTTGGTAGCGGGCTTGGGGGCAACCAAAAACATTCAGTACTTC. Translated, it gives CASSLVAGLGATKNIQYF.

This clonotype has just a few counts. The chain employs TRBV12-3 or TRBV12-4 and TRBJ1-2; tentatively, D is TRBD1 (5 bases). The CDR3 is 13 amino acids. With 6 bases removed from V and 7 bases from J, the gap between germline ends came to 15 bases. This CDR3 is CASSPEGAIGYTF. Here the CDR3 DNA reads TGTGCCAGCAGCCCCGAAGGGGCGATTGGCTACACCTTC.

This clonotype was seen a few times. In DNA form, the CDR3 reads TGTGCCAGTACCTCCCGATGGGGGAGGTCTCTGTACAATGAGCAGTTCTTC. Amino acids: CASTSRWGRSLYNEQFF. The J gene is TRBJ2-1, the V gene TRBV19, with a possible D match to TRBD2 (6 bases). This CDR3 is 17 amino acids long. With 7 bases removed from V and 4 bases from J, the gap between germline ends came to 23 bases. CDR1 and CDR2 (germline): LNHDA, SQIVND (reference sequence).

The rearrangement joins TRBV3-1 to TRBJ2-1, with TRBD2 as a possible D gene (6 bases). Per germline, CDR1 LGHDT and CDR2 YNNKEL (reference sequence). V lost 4 bases, J lost 4 bases, and 17 bases lay in between. The CDR3 sequence is 16 residues long. In nucleotides, the CDR3 is TGTGCCAGCAGCCTGGAGGGGACTCGACCGTACAATGAGCAGTTCTTC. Translation: CASSLEGTRPYNEQFF.

This clonotype was observed a few times. The CDR3 loop is CATSGPRGLAENEQFF. The CDR3 nucleotides are TGTGCCACCAGTGGGCCCAGAGGACTAGCGGAAAATGAGCAGTTCTTC. The rearrangement links TRBV24-1 to TRBJ2-1; 10 bases line up with TRBD2. J lost 7 bases, V lost 5 bases, and 10 bases had no gene match. The CDR3 runs 16 residues. Germline assignment: CDR1 KGHDR and CDR2 SFDVKD.

J is TRBJ2-1 and V is TRBV3-1; D is perhaps TRBD2 (7 bases). The CDR3 contains 16 residues. The ends were cut back, 4 bases at V and 0 bases at J, with 13 bases in the middle. Germline CDR1 and CDR2: LGHDT and YNNKEL (reference sequence). The CDR3 bases are TGTGCCAGCAGCCGTTACGGGGGGCTCTCCTACAATGAGCAGTTCTTC. Residues: CASSRYGGLSYNEQFF.

This clonotype was seen repeatedly, ten times or more. This rearrangement joins TRBV12-3 or TRBV12-4 to TRBJ2-3; the match to TRBD1 covers 7 bases. There are 15 residues in the CDR3. Trimming removed 7 bases from V and 2 bases from J; junction bases left unmatched: 9. CDR3 amino acids: CASTPTGTDTDTQYF. In DNA, the CDR3 is TGTGCCAGCACCCCCACCGGGACAGACACAGATACGCAGTATTTT.

This clonotype has more than one count but fewer than ten. The V gene is TRBV4-1, the J gene TRBJ2-3; D is perhaps TRBD2 (5 bases). This CDR3 comprises 17 residues. V was pared by 3 bases and J by 2 bases, with 18 bases between. In germline, CDR1 is MGHRA, CDR2 YSYEKL. The CDR3 nucleotides are TGCGCCAGCAGCCAGGTGGCGGCCGGACTCGTCACAGATACGCAGTATTTT. Its protein is CASSQVAAGLVTDTQYF.

This clonotype was detected a few times. Written as DNA, the CDR3 is TGTGCCAGCAGCTTAGTCTCCGGGACAGGGACCCACGAGCAGTACTTC. As protein: CASSLVSGTGTHEQYF. The chain carries TRBV7-9 and TRBJ2-7; 9 bases are shared with TRBD1. V gave up 1 base and J gave up 5 bases; unmatched junction bases: 9. This CDR3 contains 16 residues. Germline V gene lookup returns CDR1 SEHNR and CDR2 FQNEAQ (reference sequence).

This clonotype was seen a handful of times. The rearrangement links TRBV6-2 or TRBV6-3 to TRBJ2-2, with 9 bases identical to TRBD2. The CDR3 extends over 17 amino acids. Losses at the gene ends were 6 bases for V and 5 bases for J; bases not matched to a gene: 13. Germline V lookup: CDR1 MNHEY, CDR2 SVGEGT. As DNA, the CDR3 is TGTGCCAGCAGATATCCGCCTAGCGGGATCGGGACCGGGGAGCTGTTTTTT. Its protein is CASRYPPSGIGTGELFF.

This clonotype showed up just a few times. The V gene is TRBV5-1, the J gene TRBJ2-3; 13 positions match TRBD2. Germline CDR1 is SGHRS and CDR2 is YFSETQ. CDR3 size: 15 residues. V gave up 4 bases and J gave up 4 bases; unmatched junction bases: 3. The CDR3 bases are TGCGCCAGCAGCGCTACTAGCGGGGGGGCAGATACGCAGTATTTT. Translated, it gives CASSATSGGADTQYF.

This clonotype came up a few times. The chain recombines TRBV4-3 with TRBJ2-7; 8 bases map to TRBD1. The germline V gene encodes CDR1 LGHNA and CDR2 YSLEER. The CDR3 totals 16 residues. After removal of 5 bases from V and 5 bases from J, the junction contained 14 bases not matched to a gene. The CDR3 sequence is CASSKERQGRMNEQYF. The DNA of the CDR3 is TGCGCCAGCAGCAAGGAACGACAGGGGAGAATGAACGAGCAGTACTTC.

The rearrangement joins TRBV5-1 to TRBJ2-5, with no clear D. CDR3 length: 16 residues. Germline values: CDR1 SGHRS, CDR2 YFSETQ. V was trimmed by 0 bases and J by 3 bases, leaving 15 bases between them. CDR3 region: CASSLGQVAPEETQYF. The CDR3 bases are TGCGCCAGCAGCTTGGGTCAGGTCGCCCCAGAAGAGACCCAGTACTTC.

The chain recombines TRBV12-3 or TRBV12-4 with TRBJ2-7; D is ambiguous. Trimming left V 4 bases short and J 0 bases short, with 10 bases between. This CDR3 has 14 residues. The CDR3 region has the DNA TGTGCCAGCAGTTCGCTTTGGAGCTCCTACGAGCAGTACTTC. It codes for CASSSLWSSYEQYF.

The chain links TRBV9 to TRBJ2-7, with TRBD2 matching 12 bases. From germline, CDR1 is SGDLS and CDR2 YYNGEE. The CDR3 has 15 amino acids. V was clipped by 0 bases and J by 5 bases; unmatched bases: 3. The CDR3 sequence: CASSVASGRADEQYF. DNA for the CDR3: TGTGCCAGCAGCGTAGCTAGCGGGAGGGCCGACGAGCAGTACTTC.

This clonotype was seen more than once but under ten times. This chain links TRBV4-1 with TRBJ2-2, with 7 bases lining up with TRBD1. The junction had 3 bases not matched to a gene; V was cut back by 1 base and J by 1 base. CDR3 length: 16 residues. CDR1 and CDR2 from the germline V gene are MGHRA and YSYEKL. CDR3 residues: CASSQVGTENTGELFF. In nucleotides, the CDR3 is TGCGCCAGCAGCCAAGTCGGGACAGAGAACACCGGGGAGCTGTTTTTT.

This clonotype came up a few times. The rearrangement uses TRBV27 and TRBJ2-5, with D perhaps given as TRBD1 or TRBD2 (5 bases each). The germline V gene has CDR1 MNHEY and CDR2 SMNVEV (reference sequence). The V end lost 3 bases, the J end lost 1 base, and 9 bases lay between the germline ends. The CDR3 runs 14 residues. The CDR3 DNA follows: TGTGCCAGCAGTTTGAGGGACGGCCAAGAGACCCAGTACTTC. It is translated as CASSLRDGQETQYF.

In the case of this clonotype: The junction differs from germline at one of its ends, possibly a read error. This rearrangement joins TRBV11-2 to TRBJ2-1; a possible D gene is TRBD1 (6 bases). The CDR3 runs to 18 residues. The V gene's germline CDR1 is SGHAT and CDR2 FQNNGV. The CDR3 is CTSSRRPSRGVLNNEQFF. The CDR3 coding sequence is TGTACCAGCAGTAGAAGACCTTCCAGGGGTGTGTTGAACAATGAGCAGTTCTTC.

Worth noting for this clonotype: Because the CDR3 is missing its conserved closing phenylalanine or tryptophan, this is likely a read error. The rearrangement links TRBV5-1 to TRBJ2-6; D unresolved. Germline-derived CDR1 and CDR2 are SGHRS and YFSETQ. V lost 0 bases to trimming and J lost 0 bases, with 4 bases between them. This CDR3 spans 15 amino acids. The CDR3 bases are TGCGCCAGCAGCTTGGGTAGCTCTGGGGCCAACGTCCTGACTTTA. Its protein is CASSLGSSGANVLTL.

CDR3 amino acids: CASSRKGLTGELFF. CDR3 nucleotides: TGTGCCAGCAGTCGGAAGGGCTTGACCGGGGAGCTGTTTTTT. The gene calls are TRBV2 and TRBJ2-2; D gene ambiguous. V was trimmed by 5 bases and J by 5 bases, leaving 12 bases between them. The CDR3 has 14 residues. Germline CDR1 reads SNHLY; CDR2 reads FYNNEI.